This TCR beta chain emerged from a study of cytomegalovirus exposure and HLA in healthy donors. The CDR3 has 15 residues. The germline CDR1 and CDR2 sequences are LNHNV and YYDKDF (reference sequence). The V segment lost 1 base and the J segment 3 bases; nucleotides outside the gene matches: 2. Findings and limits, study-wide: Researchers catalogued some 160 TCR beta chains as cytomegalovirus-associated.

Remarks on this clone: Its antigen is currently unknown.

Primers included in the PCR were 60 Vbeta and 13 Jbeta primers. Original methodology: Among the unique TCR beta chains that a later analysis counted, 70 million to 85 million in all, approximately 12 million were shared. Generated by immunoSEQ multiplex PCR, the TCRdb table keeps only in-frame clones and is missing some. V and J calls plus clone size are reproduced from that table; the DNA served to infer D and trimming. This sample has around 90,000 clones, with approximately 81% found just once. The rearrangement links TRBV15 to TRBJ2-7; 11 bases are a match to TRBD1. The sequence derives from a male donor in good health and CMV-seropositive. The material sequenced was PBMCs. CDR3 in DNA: TGTGCCACCAGCAGAGTTGGGACAGGGGGCTACGAGCAGTACTTC. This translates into CATSRVGTGGYEQYF.